The 6 T cell receptor beta chains presented below share a single source sample, sequenced in a study of OX40 agonist ivuxolimab in advanced cancers. This table comes from immunoSEQ multiplex PCR, and its TCRdb copy is limited to in-frame clones, with some not included. The repertoire holds tens of thousands of clones, with 85% to 90% as singletons. Here the sequenced sample was CD4+ or CD8+ T cells sorted from blood, taken in a trial of the OX40 agonist ivuxolimab. The receptors come from an adult with an advanced solid tumor such as melanoma, head and neck, liver or kidney cancer.

V usage is TRBV6-5 and J usage is TRBJ1-2, with 10 nucleotides matching TRBD1. The V and J ends lost 0 bases and 4 bases, in that order; junction bases with no gene match: 2. This CDR3 comprises 15 residues. CDR1 is MNHEY and CDR2 is SVGAGI in the germline V gene. DNA of the CDR3: TGTGCCAGCAGTTACTCGTGGGACAGGGGCTATGGCTACACCTTC. It translates to CASSYSWDRGYGYTF.

V gene TRBV6-6 combines with J gene TRBJ1-2, with D hard to call. Germline V gives CDR1 MNHNY, CDR2 SVGAGI (reference sequence). The CDR3 spans 16 residues. The V end lost 7 bases, the J end lost 1 base, and 19 bases lay between the germline ends. The CDR3 sequence is CASIHVGELLNYGYTF. In DNA, the CDR3 is TGTGCCAGCATTCACGTCGGGGAATTACTTAACTATGGCTACACCTTC.

This chain joins TRBV27 and TRBJ2-7; D is uncertain. The CDR3 extends over 13 amino acids. V lost 5 bases to trimming and J lost 3 bases, with 11 bases between them. In germline, CDR1 is MNHEY, CDR2 SMNVEV (reference sequence). CDR3 residues: CASSPGSYYEQYF. In DNA, the CDR3 is TGTGCCAGCAGTCCCGGGTCCTACTACGAGCAGTACTTC.

The rearrangement links TRBV4-1 to TRBJ2-1, with 14 bases aligning to TRBD2. Per the germline V gene, CDR1 is MGHRA and CDR2 is YSYEKL. With V trimmed by 2 bases and J by 8 bases, 8 bases remained unmatched. The CDR3 length is 17 residues. This chain's CDR3 is CASSQMRGTSGSYEQFF. CDR3 DNA: TGCGCCAGCAGCCAAATGAGAGGGACTAGCGGGAGCTATGAGCAGTTCTTC.

This sequence joins TRBV9 and TRBJ2-2; no reliable D call. V lost 4 bases and J 7 bases, leaving 5 bases between the germline ends. CDR1 and CDR2 from the germline V gene are SGDLS and YYNGEE. The CDR3 consists of 11 residues. The CDR3 here is CASSRGGELFF. The CDR3 DNA is TGTGCCAGCAGCCGAGGCGGGGAGCTGTTTTTT.

The chain links TRBV9 to TRBJ2-7; D might be TRBD2 (6 bases). V lost 4 bases and J lost 3, with 14 bases in between. CDR1 and CDR2 from the germline V gene are SGDLS and YYNGEE. The CDR3 sequence is 14 residues long. CDR3 region: CASSPGQGGYEQYF. The CDR3 nucleotides are TGTGCCAGCAGCCCCGGCCAGGGAGGCTACGAGCAGTACTTC.